Presented here are 17 T cell receptor beta chains from one specimen sequenced in a study of STAT3 mutations in large granular lymphocyte leukemia. Measured with immunoSEQ multiplex PCR; TCRdb has only the in-frame clones, and not every one. The sample includes about 8,700 clones, roughly 90% of them seen just once. These receptors have no known antigen. General study points: In T-cell large granular lymphocyte leukemia, about half of patients showed multiple immunodominant subclonotypes.

Source material: peripheral blood mononuclear cells. The receptors were gathered from a man older than 75 with T-cell large granular lymphocyte leukemia. Some clones in this sample may be carry-over from other donors' samples.

This rearrangement joins TRBV11-2 to TRBJ2-1; no firm D call. The CDR3 loop spans 13 amino acids. V dropped 1 base and J dropped 1 base, with 2 bases sitting between them. Germline V gene lookup returns CDR1 SGHAT and CDR2 FQNNGV. The chain's CDR3 is CASSLGSYNEQFF. The CDR3 region has the DNA TGTGCCAGCAGCTTAGGTTCCTACAATGAGCAGTTCTTC.

The CDR3: CASSAGQGGLYEQYF. Here the CDR3 DNA reads TGTGCCAGCAGCGCCGGACAGGGCGGTCTTTACGAGCAGTACTTC. J is TRBJ2-7 and V is TRBV9, with 8 bases aligning to TRBD1. Per the germline V gene, CDR1 is SGDLS and CDR2 is YYNGEE. V was pared by 3 bases and J by 4 bases, with 9 bases of the junction left unmatched. The CDR3 runs to 15 residues. The variable domain in full, completed from reference TRBV9 and TRBJ2-7, reads DSGVTQTPKHLITATGQRVTLRCSPRSGDLSVYWYQQSLDQGLQFLIQYYNGEERAKGNILERFSAQQFPDLHSELNLSSLELGDSALYFCASSAGQGGLYEQYFGPGTRLTVT.

This rearrangement joins TRBV7-9 to TRBJ1-2; D is unclear. The V end was cut by 3 bases, the J end by 1 base, with 6 bases between. Germline CDR1 reads SEHNR; CDR2 reads FQNEAQ (reference sequence). The CDR3 covers 13 residues. The CDR3 DNA reads as TGTGCCAGCAGCTTGGACGGTAACTATGGCTACACCTTC. Residues: CASSLDGNYGYTF.

A few counts support this clone. The chain is built from TRBV9 and TRBJ2-7; 9 positions match TRBD1. The CDR3 extends over 16 amino acids. CDR1 and CDR2 (germline): SGDLS, YYNGEE. V lost 4 bases to trimming and J lost 6 bases; unmatched junction nucleotides: 14. The CDR3 DNA sequence: TGTGCCAGCAGCTTAGTCGGGACAGGGCCCGGGCGCGAGCAGTACTTC. As protein: CASSLVGTGPGREQYF.

Of note for this clone: A junction boundary mismatches the germline segment, possibly from a read error. The chain links TRBV18 to TRBJ2-4, with TRBD2 matching over 12 bases. CDR1 is KGHSH and CDR2 is LQKENI in the germline V gene. This CDR3 has 14 amino acids. The CDR3: CASSPPTSGGLVGF. In DNA, the CDR3 is TGTGCCAGCTCACCACCCACTAGCGGGGGGTTGGTGGGCTTC.

V and J are TRBV5-1 and TRBJ1-4, with a possible D match to TRBD1 (6 bases). This CDR3 contains 16 residues. Germline V gene sequence: CDR1 SGHRS, CDR2 YFSETQ. The V and J ends lost 6 bases and 0 bases respectively, with 15 bases between them. Here the CDR3 reads CASTRDRTATNEKLFF. In DNA, the CDR3 is TGCGCCAGCACACGTGACAGGACTGCAACTAATGAAAAACTGTTTTTT.

The chain recombines TRBV6-1 with TRBJ2-5, with D perhaps TRBD2 (5 bases). V lost 7 bases to trimming and J lost 7 bases, with 19 bases between them. Germline assignment: CDR1 MNHNS and CDR2 SASEGT. This CDR3 is 14 amino acids long. The CDR3 loop reads CASNNMEAPRTQYF. The DNA for the CDR3 is TGTGCCAGCAACAACATGGAGGCCCCCAGGACCCAGTACTTC.

The chain uses TRBV27 and TRBJ1-6, with 11 bases matching TRBD1. There are 16 residues in the CDR3. Losses at the gene ends were 0 bases for V and 10 bases for J; bases not matched to a gene: 5. The germline V gene encodes CDR1 MNHEY and CDR2 SMNVEV (reference sequence). CDR3 in amino acids: CASSLSGTGGRSPLHF. In nucleotides, the CDR3 is TGTGCCAGCAGTTTATCCGGGACAGGGGGGCGGTCACCCCTCCACTTT.

V usage is TRBV30 and J usage is TRBJ1-5; D might be TRBD1 (6 bases). V lost 7 bases and J lost 2, with 15 bases in between. The CDR3 is made up of 14 amino acids. Germline CDR1 GTSNPN, CDR2 SVGIG (reference sequence). CDR3 nucleotides: TGTGCCTCCGAAAACCCAGGGGGCAATCAGCCCCAGCATTTT. Amino acids: CASENPGGNQPQHF.

The J gene is TRBJ1-2, the V gene TRBV30, with a possible D match to TRBD1 (5 bases). The germline CDR1 and CDR2 sequences are GTSNPN and SVGIG (reference sequence). This CDR3 spans 15 amino acids. This CDR3 reads CGHRRRGESNYGYTF. In DNA form, the CDR3 reads TGTGGCCATCGCCGTAGGGGAGAGTCTAACTATGGCTACACCTTC.

This chain connects TRBV5-6 to TRBJ1-6, with TRBD1 as a possible D gene (6 bases). The CDR3 totals 14 residues. V was shortened by 0 bases and J by 8 bases, with 9 bases between the two germline ends. From germline, CDR1 is SGHDT and CDR2 YYEEEE. CDR3 coding DNA: TGTGCCAGCAGCTTGGGAGGGGGTGATTCACCCCTCCACTTT. This gives the protein CASSLGGGDSPLHF.

V usage is TRBV11-1 and J usage is TRBJ2-7; D is uncertain. This CDR3 spans 15 amino acids. V was pared by 5 bases and J by 7 bases, with 21 bases between. Germline assignment: CDR1 SGHAT and CDR2 FQDESV (reference sequence). CDR3 residues: CASSSTSRNTMEQYF. The CDR3 DNA is TGTGCCAGCAGCAGCACGTCTCGGAATACGATGGAGCAGTACTTC.

The rearrangement uses TRBV19 and TRBJ2-3; D not certain. The CDR3 consists of 13 residues. Germline CDR1 LNHDA, CDR2 SQIVND (reference sequence). Deletions cut 5 bases from V and 0 bases from J, with 6 bases between. In DNA form, the CDR3 reads TGTGCCAGTAGTTACACAAGCACAGATACGCAGTATTTT. This codes for CASSYTSTDTQYF.

This clone is judged medium-sized (0.01 to 0.1%). The J gene is TRBJ1-2, the V gene TRBV9; D gene ambiguous. Trimming removed 3 bases from V and 4 bases from J, with 10 bases in between. In germline, CDR1 is SGDLS, CDR2 YYNGEE. CDR3 length: 13 amino acids. CDR3 DNA sequence: TGTGCCAGCAGCGCCCCAGACACCTATGGCTACACCTTC. This sequence encodes CASSAPDTYGYTF.

The genes are TRBV27 and TRBJ2-3; either TRBD1 or TRBD2 may supply D (5 bases each). This CDR3 is 13 amino acids long. Germline lookup yields CDR1 MNHEY and CDR2 SMNVEV (reference sequence). Trimming cost V 5 bases and J 6 bases, with 12 bases left between them. DNA for the CDR3: TGTGCCAGCAGTCTACGGGACGTCGATACGCAGTATTTT. Amino acids: CASSLRDVDTQYF.

Worth noting for this clone: Compared with germline, one end of the junction differs, possibly owing to a read error. The V call is TRBV7-7, the J call TRBJ2-5; D is perhaps TRBD2 (5 bases). Per germline, CDR1 SSHAT and CDR2 FNYEAQ (reference sequence). CDR3 length: 13 amino acids. CDR3 protein: CASSLARGETQYF. CDR3 coding DNA: TGTGCTAGCAGCTTAGCCCGGGGAGAGACCCAGTACTTC.

The chain is built from TRBV7-2 and TRBJ1-4, with a possible D match to TRBD1 (5 bases). The V end lost 1 base, the J end lost 6 bases, and 9 bases lay between the germline ends. CDR3 length: 14 amino acids. The germline V gene has CDR1 SGHTA and CDR2 FQGNSA. The CDR3 nucleotides read TGTGCCAGCAGCTTAGTAGGGGTGGATGAAAAACTGTTTTTT. Its translation is CASSLVGVDEKLFF. The whole variable domain, filled in from reference TRBV7-2 and TRBJ1-4, reads GAGVSQSPSNKVTEKGKDVELRCDPISGHTALYWYRQSLGQGLEFLIYFQGNSAPDKSGLPSDRFSAERTGGSVSTLTIQRTQQEDSAVYLCASSLVGVDEKLFFGSGTQLSVL.